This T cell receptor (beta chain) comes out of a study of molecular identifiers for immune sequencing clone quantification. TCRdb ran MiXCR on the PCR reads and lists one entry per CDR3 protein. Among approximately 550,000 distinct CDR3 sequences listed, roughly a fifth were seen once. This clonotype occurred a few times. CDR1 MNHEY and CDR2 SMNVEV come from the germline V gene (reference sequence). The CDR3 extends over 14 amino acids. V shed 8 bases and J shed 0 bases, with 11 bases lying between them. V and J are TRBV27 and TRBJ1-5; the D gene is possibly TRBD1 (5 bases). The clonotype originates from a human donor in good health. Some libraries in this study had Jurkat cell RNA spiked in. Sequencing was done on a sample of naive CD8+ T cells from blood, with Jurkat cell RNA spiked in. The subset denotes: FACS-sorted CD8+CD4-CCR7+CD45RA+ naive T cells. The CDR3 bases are TGTGCCAGCGACAGTCTGTATAGCAATCAGCCCCAGCATTTT. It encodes CASDSLYSNQPQHF.